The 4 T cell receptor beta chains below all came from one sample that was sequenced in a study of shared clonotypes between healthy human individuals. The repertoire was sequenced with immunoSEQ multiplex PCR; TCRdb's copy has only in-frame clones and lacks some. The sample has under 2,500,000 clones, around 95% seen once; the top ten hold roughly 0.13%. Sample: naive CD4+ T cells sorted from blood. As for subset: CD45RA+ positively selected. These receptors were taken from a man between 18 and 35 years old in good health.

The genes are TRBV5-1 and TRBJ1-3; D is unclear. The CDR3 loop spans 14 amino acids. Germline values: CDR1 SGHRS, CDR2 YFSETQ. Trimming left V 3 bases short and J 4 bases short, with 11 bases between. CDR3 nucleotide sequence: TGCGCCAGCAGCTCGGCCCCCCGGGGAAACACCATATATTTT. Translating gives CASSSAPRGNTIYF. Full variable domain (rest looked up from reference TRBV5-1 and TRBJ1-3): KAGVTQTPRYLIKTRGQQVTLSCSPISGHRSVSWYQQTPGQGLQFLFEYFSETQRNKGNFPGRFSGRQFSNSRSEMNVSTLELGDSALYLCASSSAPRGNTIYFGEGSWLTVV.

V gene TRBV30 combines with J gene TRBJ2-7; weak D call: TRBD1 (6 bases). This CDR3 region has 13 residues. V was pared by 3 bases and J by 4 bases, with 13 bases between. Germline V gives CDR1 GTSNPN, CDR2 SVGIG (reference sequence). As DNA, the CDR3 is TGTGCCTGGAGACGGAACAGGGCTTACGAGCAGTACTTC. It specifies CAWRRNRAYEQYF.

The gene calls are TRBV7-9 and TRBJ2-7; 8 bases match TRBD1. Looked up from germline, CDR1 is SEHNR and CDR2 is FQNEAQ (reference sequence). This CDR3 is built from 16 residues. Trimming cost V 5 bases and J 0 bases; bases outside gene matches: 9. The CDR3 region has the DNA TGTGCCAGCAGCGAGGGGTTTGGGACAGGCTCCTACGAGCAGTACTTC. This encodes CASSEGFGTGSYEQYF.

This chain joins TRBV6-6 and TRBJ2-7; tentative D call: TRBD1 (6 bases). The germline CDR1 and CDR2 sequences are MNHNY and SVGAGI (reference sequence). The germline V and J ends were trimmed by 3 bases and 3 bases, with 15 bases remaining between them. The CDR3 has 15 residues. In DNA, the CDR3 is TGTGCCAGCAGTTATAAGGACAGTTCGATCTACGAGCAGTACTTC. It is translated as CASSYKDSSIYEQYF.